This TCR beta chain was profiled in a study of chemoradiotherapy in HPV16-positive cancers. Study information: Functional T-cell assays on a couple of HPV16-positive patients' cells defined candidate HPV-specific clones and common TCR motifs.

Samples were taken several times over chemoradiotherapy. V gave up 4 bases and J gave up 3 bases; unmatched junction bases: 6. The CDR3 is 15 amino acids. Germline CDR1 and CDR2: SGHRS and YFSETQ. Libraries were prepared by immunoSEQ multiplex PCR; TCRdb keeps only in-frame clonotypes and omits some of them. The sample yields fewer than 3,500 clones, more than 70% seen once. Notes on this clone: Its antigen is not identified.

The study, taken as a whole, reports: Non-HPV-specific T cells did not expand in tumors during treatment, whereas candidate HPV-specific clones and E7-related motifs did.

The sequence was collected from a human donor with HPV-associated anogenital cancer. This chain links TRBV5-1 with TRBJ1-1; TRBD1 agrees at 10 bases. The material was tumor tissue, obtained from a patient who underwent chemoradiotherapy. CDR3 nucleotide sequence: TGCGCCAGCAGCCTCCGGACAGGGGGGGACACTGAAGCTTTCTTT. This encodes CASSLRTGGDTEAFF.